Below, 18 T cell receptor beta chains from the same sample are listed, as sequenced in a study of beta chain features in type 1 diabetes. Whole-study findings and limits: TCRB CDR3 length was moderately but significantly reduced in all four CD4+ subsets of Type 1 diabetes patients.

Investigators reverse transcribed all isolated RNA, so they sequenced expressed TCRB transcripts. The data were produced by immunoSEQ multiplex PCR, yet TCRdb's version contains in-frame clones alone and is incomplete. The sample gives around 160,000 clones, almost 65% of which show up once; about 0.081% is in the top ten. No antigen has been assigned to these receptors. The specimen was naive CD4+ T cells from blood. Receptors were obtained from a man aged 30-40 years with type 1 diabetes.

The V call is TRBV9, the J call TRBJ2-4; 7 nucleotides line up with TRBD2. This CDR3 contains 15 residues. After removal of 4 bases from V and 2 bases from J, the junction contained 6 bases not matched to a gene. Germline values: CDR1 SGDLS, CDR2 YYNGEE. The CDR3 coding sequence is TGTGCCAGCAGCCCCGGGGGAGGGACCAAAAACATTCAGTACTTC. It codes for CASSPGGGTKNIQYF.

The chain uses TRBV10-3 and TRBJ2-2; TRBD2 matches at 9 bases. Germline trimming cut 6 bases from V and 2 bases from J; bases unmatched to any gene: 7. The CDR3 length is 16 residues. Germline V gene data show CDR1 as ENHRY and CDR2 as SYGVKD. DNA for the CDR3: TGTGCCATCAGGACCGGGACTAGCTACAACACCGGGGAGCTGTTTTTT. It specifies CAIRTGTSYNTGELFF.

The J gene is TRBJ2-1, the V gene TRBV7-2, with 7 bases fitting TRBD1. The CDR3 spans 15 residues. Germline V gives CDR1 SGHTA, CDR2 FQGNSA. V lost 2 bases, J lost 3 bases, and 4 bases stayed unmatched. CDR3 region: CASSLTPGGYNEQFF. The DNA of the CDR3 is TGTGCCAGCAGCTTAACTCCAGGGGGCTACAATGAGCAGTTCTTC.

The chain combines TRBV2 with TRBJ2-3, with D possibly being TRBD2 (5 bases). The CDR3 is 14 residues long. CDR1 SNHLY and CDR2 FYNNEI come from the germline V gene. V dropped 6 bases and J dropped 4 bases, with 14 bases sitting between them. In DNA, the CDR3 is TGTGCCAGCAGGAATAGCGAGTCTTCAGATACGCAGTATTTT. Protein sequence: CASRNSESSDTQYF. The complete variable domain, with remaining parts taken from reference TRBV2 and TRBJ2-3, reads EPEVTQTPSHQVTQMGQEVILRCVPISNHLYFYWYRQILGQKVEFLVSFYNNEISEKSEIFDDQFSVERPDGSNFTLKIRSTKLEDSAMYFCASRNSESSDTQYFGPGTRLTVL.

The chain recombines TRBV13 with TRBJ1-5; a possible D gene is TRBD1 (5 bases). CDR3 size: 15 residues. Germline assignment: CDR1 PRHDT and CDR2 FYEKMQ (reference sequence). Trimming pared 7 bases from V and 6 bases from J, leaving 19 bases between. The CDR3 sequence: CASIPIQVGGQPQHF. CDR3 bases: TGTGCCAGCATCCCGATACAGGTTGGCGGTCAGCCCCAGCATTTT.

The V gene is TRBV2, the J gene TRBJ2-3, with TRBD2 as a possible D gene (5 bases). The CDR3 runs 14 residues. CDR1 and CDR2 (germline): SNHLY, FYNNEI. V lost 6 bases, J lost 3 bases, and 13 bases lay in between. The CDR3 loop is CASRRDTLTDTQYF. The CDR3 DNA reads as TGTGCCAGCAGACGGGATACCTTGACAGATACGCAGTATTTT.

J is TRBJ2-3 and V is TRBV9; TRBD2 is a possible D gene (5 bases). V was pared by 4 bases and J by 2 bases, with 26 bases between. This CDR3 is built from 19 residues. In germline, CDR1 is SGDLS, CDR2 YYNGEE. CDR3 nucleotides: TGTGCCAGCAGCCCGTATTGGGGAGCTGCAATAGGGAACACAGATACGCAGTATTTT. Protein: CASSPYWGAAIGNTDTQYF.

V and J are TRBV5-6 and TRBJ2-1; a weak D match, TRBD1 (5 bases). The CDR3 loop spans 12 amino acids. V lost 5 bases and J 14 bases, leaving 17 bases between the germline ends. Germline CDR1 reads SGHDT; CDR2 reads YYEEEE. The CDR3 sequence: CASSATGFGKFF. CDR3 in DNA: TGTGCCAGCAGTGCCACAGGTTTTGGAAAGTTCTTC.

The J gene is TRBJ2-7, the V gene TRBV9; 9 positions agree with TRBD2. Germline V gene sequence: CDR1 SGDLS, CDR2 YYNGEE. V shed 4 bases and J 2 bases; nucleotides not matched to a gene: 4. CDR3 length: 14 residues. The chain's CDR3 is CASSPRGGAYEQYF. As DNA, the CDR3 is TGTGCCAGCAGCCCCCGCGGGGGGGCCTACGAGCAGTACTTC.

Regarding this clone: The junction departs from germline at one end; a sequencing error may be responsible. In nucleotides, the CDR3 is TGTGCTAGCAGCCTTGAGGACGGGGAATACAATGAGCAGTTCTTC. It codes for CASSLEDGEYNEQFF. The chain joins TRBV7-7 to TRBJ2-1; tentatively, D is TRBD2 (5 bases). The length of the CDR3 is 15 residues. The V gene's germline CDR1 is SSHAT and CDR2 FNYEAQ (reference sequence).

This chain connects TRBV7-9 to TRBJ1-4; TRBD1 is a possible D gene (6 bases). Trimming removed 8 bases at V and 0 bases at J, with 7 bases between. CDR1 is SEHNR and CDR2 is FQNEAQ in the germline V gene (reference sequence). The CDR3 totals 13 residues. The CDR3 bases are TGTGCCAGCGGACAGACAACTAATGAAAAACTGTTTTTT. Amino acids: CASGQTTNEKLFF.

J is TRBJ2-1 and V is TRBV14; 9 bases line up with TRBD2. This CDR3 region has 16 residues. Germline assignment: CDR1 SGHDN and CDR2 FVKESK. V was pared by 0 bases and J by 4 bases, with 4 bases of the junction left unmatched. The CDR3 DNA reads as TGTGCCAGCAGCCAAGAGCGTAGCGGGGGATACAATGAGCAGTTCTTC. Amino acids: CASSQERSGGYNEQFF.

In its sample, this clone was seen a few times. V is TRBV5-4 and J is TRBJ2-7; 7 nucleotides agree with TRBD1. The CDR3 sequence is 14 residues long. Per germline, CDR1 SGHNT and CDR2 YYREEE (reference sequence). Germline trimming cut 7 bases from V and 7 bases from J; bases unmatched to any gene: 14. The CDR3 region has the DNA TGTGCCAGCGGCCCGCATGGACAGGTGTGGGAGCAGTACTTC. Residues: CASGPHGQVWEQYF.

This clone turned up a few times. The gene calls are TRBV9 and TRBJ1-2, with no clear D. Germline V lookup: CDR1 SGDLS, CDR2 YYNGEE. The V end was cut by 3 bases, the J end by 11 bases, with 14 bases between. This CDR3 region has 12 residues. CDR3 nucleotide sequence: TGTGCCAGCAGCGAACAGACGGGAGTGTACACCTTC. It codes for CASSEQTGVYTF.

The CDR3, as DNA: TGTGCCTGGAGTCCCTTTTCCTCTGGAAACACCATATATTTT. Translated, it gives CAWSPFSSGNTIYF. The genes are TRBV30 and TRBJ1-3, with no clear D. V lost 2 bases and J 0 bases, leaving 8 bases between the germline ends. The CDR3 is 14 amino acids. Germline V gene data show CDR1 as GTSNPN and CDR2 as SVGIG (reference sequence).

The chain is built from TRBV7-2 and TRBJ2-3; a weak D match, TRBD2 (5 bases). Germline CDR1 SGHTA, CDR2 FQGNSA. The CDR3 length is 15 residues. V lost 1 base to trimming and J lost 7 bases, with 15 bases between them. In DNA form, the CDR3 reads TGTGCCAGCAGCTTAGTGGTGGGTCCTAGCTATACGCAGTATTTT. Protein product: CASSLVVGPSYTQYF.

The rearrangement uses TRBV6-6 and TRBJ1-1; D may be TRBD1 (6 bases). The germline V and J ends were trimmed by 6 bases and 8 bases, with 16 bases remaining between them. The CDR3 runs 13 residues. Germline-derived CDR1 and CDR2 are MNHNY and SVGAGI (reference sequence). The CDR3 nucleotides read TGTGCCAGCAGAAAGAGACAGGACTCAGAAGCTTTCTTT. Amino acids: CASRKRQDSEAFF.

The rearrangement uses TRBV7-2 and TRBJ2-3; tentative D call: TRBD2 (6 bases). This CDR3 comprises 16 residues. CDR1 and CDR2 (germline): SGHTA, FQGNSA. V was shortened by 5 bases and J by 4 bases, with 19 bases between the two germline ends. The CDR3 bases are TGTGCCAGCAGCCCTACACCGGGACTTTCGGCAGATACGCAGTATTTT. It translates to CASSPTPGLSADTQYF.